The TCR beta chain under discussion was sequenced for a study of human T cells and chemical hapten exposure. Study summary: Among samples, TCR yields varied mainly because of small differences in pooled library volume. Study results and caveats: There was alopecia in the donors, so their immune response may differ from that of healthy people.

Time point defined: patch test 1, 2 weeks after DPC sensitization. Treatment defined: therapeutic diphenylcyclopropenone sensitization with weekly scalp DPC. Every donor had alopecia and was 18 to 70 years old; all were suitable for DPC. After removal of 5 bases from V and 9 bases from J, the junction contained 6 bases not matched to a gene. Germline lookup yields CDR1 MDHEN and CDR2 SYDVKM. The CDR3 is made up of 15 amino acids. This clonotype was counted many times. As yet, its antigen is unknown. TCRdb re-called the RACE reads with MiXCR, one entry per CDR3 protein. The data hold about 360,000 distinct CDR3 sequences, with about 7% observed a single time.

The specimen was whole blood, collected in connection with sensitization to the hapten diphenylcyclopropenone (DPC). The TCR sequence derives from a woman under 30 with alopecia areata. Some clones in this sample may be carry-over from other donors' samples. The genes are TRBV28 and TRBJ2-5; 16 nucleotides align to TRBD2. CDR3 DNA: TGTGCCAGCAGTGGGACTAGCGGGGGGGGTCTGGCCCAGTACTTC. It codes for CASSGTSGGGLAQYF.